What follows are 21 T cell receptor beta chains derived from one specimen sequenced in a study of beta chain features in type 1 diabetes. Of the isolated RNA, all was reverse transcribed, and so the sequenced material was expressed TCRB transcripts. The data were produced by immunoSEQ multiplex PCR, yet TCRdb's version contains in-frame clones alone and is incomplete. The table records 160,000 or so clones, approximately 9% of them present only once. The specimen sequenced was central memory CD4+ T cells from blood. The receptors here all came from a woman between 18 and 29 years old in good health.

A few counts support this clone. J is TRBJ1-1 and V is TRBV5-4; D perhaps matches TRBD1 (6 bases). There are 13 residues in the CDR3. Germline V CDR1 and CDR2: SGHNT, YYREEE (reference sequence). Trimming shortened V by 7 bases and J by 6 bases, and 16 bases separated the two germline ends. This CDR3 reads CASGLGGKAEAFF. In DNA form, the CDR3 reads TGTGCCAGCGGACTAGGGGGGAAGGCTGAAGCTTTCTTT. The whole variable domain, filled in from reference TRBV5-4 and TRBJ1-1, reads ETGVTQSPTHLIKTRGQQVTLRCSSQSGHNTVSWYQQALGQGPQFIFQYYREEENGRGNFPPRFSGLQFPNYSSELNVNALELDDSALYLCASGLGGKAEAFFGQGTRLTVV.

V usage is TRBV9 and J usage is TRBJ2-6; TRBD2 agrees at 8 bases. The CDR3 runs to 18 residues. Germline CDR1 SGDLS, CDR2 YYNGEE. After removal of 0 bases from V and 1 base from J, the junction contained 6 bases not matched to a gene. The chain's CDR3 is CASSVAGGGGSGANVLTF. CDR3 DNA: TGTGCCAGCAGCGTAGCCGGGGGGGGTGGATCTGGGGCCAACGTCCTGACTTTC.

This clone was recorded a few times. The V gene is TRBV19, the J gene TRBJ2-5; D uncertain. The J call is uncertain, as TRBJ2-7 better fits the DNA end. The CDR3 runs to 14 residues. CDR1 is LNHDA and CDR2 is SQIVND in the germline V gene (reference sequence). The CDR3 sequence: CASSIVYGNYEQYF. For the CDR3, the DNA is TGTGCCAGTAGTATAGTTTACGGAAACTACGAGCAGTACTTC.

V gene TRBV20-1 combines with J gene TRBJ2-7; TRBD2 is a possible D gene (6 bases). The V end was cut by 6 bases, the J end by 3 bases, with 9 bases between. Germline V lookup: CDR1 DFQATT, CDR2 SNEGSKA (reference sequence). The CDR3 loop spans 11 amino acids. For the CDR3, the DNA is TGCAGTGCCGGGGGAGACTACGAGCAGTACTTC. Its translation: CSAGGDYEQYF.

In this sample, this clone turned up a few times. The chain couples TRBV5-1 to TRBJ2-3, with unresolved D. The CDR3 is 12 amino acids. Between the trimmed V and J ends, which lost 5 bases and 6 bases, there was a span of 10 bases. Per germline, CDR1 SGHRS and CDR2 YFSETQ. This chain's CDR3 is CASSLLLDTQYF. In DNA form, the CDR3 reads TGCGCCAGCAGTTTACTTTTGGATACGCAGTATTTT.

This clone occurred a few times. The V and J genes are TRBV9 and TRBJ2-3; no firm D call. The CDR3 has 14 amino acids. Germline values: CDR1 SGDLS, CDR2 YYNGEE. V lost 0 bases and J 4 bases, leaving 9 bases between the germline ends. The CDR3 sequence is CASSVAGDSDTQYF. In nucleotides, the CDR3 is TGTGCCAGCAGCGTAGCAGGTGATTCAGATACGCAGTATTTT.

The chain recombines TRBV9 with TRBJ1-5; 7 positions agree with TRBD1. Losses at the gene ends were 3 bases for V and 4 bases for J; bases not matched to a gene: 4. The CDR3 spans 14 residues. Germline assignment: CDR1 SGDLS and CDR2 YYNGEE. In nucleotides, the CDR3 is TGTGCCAGCAGCGCCGACAGGGTTAATCAGCCCCAGCATTTT. Protein sequence: CASSADRVNQPQHF.

This clone was counted only a few times. V usage is TRBV5-1 and J usage is TRBJ2-2; 9 bases fit TRBD1. The CDR3 sequence is 15 residues long. The germline V gene has CDR1 SGHRS and CDR2 YFSETQ. The ends lost 5 bases at V and 4 bases at J; junction bases unmatched: 6. The DNA of the CDR3 is TGCGCCAGCAGAGGGGGACAGGGAGGCACCGGGGAGCTGTTTTTT. This gives the protein CASRGGQGGTGELFF.

V and J are TRBV12-5 and TRBJ1-2; D is ambiguous. Germline-derived CDR1 and CDR2 are LGHNT and FRNRAP. The CDR3 is made up of 11 amino acids. V lost 0 bases, J lost 7 bases, and 3 bases lay in between. This CDR3 reads CASGLVAGYTF. The CDR3 region has the DNA TGTGCTAGTGGTTTGGTAGCTGGCTACACCTTC. The full variable domain, rest sourced from reference TRBV12-5 and TRBJ1-2, is DARVTQTPRHKVTEMGQEVTMRCQPILGHNTVFWYRQTMMQGLELLAYFRNRAPLDDSGMPKDRFSAEMPDATLATLKIQPSEPRDSAVYFCASGLVAGYTFGSGTRLTVV.

The rearrangement joins TRBV2 to TRBJ1-1; the match to TRBD1 covers 7 bases. Trimming at V came to 11 bases and at J to 6 bases, leaving 9 bases not matched to a gene. The germline V gene encodes CDR1 SNHLY and CDR2 FYNNEI. The CDR3 is made up of 12 amino acids. This CDR3 reads CAERGQGAEAFF. In nucleotides, the CDR3 is TGTGCCGAGAGAGGGCAGGGGGCTGAAGCTTTCTTT.

The genes are TRBV30 and TRBJ2-7; D uncertain. The CDR3 runs to 11 residues. The germline CDR1 and CDR2 sequences are GTSNPN and SVGIG (reference sequence). Trimming took off 3 bases at V and 0 bases at J, with 3 bases between the two ends. The CDR3 region is CAWSGSYEQYF. CDR3 nucleotides: TGTGCCTGGAGCGGCTCCTACGAGCAGTACTTC.

In its sample, this clone was seen a few times. This chain links TRBV6-1 with TRBJ2-3; TRBD1 might be the D (5 bases). Germline-derived CDR1 and CDR2 are MNHNS and SASEGT. The germline V and J ends were trimmed by 7 bases and 2 bases, with 10 bases remaining between them. The length of the CDR3 is 13 residues. Written as DNA, the CDR3 is TGTGCCAGCAAGGGGCAGATCACAGATACGCAGTATTTT. This encodes CASKGQITDTQYF.

The chain employs TRBV9 and TRBJ2-3, with 10 bases that match TRBD2. This CDR3 is 15 amino acids long. Germline CDR1 SGDLS, CDR2 YYNGEE. Trimming took 0 bases from V and 10 from J; bases not matched to a gene: 8. The DNA of the CDR3 is TGTGCCAGCAGCGTAGCCAGCGGGAGGGCCTTCCCGCAGTATTTT. Translated, it gives CASSVASGRAFPQYF.

V gene TRBV5-8 combines with J gene TRBJ2-7, with D possibly matching TRBD1 (5 bases). The germline V gene encodes CDR1 SGHTS and CDR2 YDEGEE. Trimming took off 0 bases at V and 2 bases at J, with 12 bases between the two ends. The CDR3 consists of 15 residues. CDR3 nucleotide sequence: TGTGCCAGCAGCTTGGGGGTCGACAGAGCCTACGAGCAGTACTTC. It codes for CASSLGVDRAYEQYF.

The sample holds many counts of this clone. The chain couples TRBV19 to TRBJ2-2; no clear D gene. CDR3 length: 11 amino acids. Trimming removed 3 bases at V and 8 bases at J, with 4 bases between. The germline V gene encodes CDR1 LNHDA and CDR2 SQIVND (reference sequence). The CDR3 region is CASSIQGELFF. CDR3 coding DNA: TGTGCCAGTAGTATCCAGGGGGAGCTGTTTTTT.

CDR3 coding DNA: TGTGCCACCCGGGGACAGGCGGCCTACAATGAGCAGTTCTTC. The encoded protein is CATRGQAAYNEQFF. This chain uses TRBV19 with TRBJ2-1, with 8 bases identical to TRBD1. Trimming at V came to 10 bases and at J to 2 bases, leaving 7 bases not matched to a gene. Germline V gives CDR1 LNHDA, CDR2 SQIVND (reference sequence). The CDR3 totals 14 residues.

The chain recombines TRBV20-1 with TRBJ2-5, with D perhaps matching TRBD1 (6 bases). V gave up 6 bases and J gave up 5 bases, with 10 bases separating them. Germline V gene lookup returns CDR1 DFQATT and CDR2 SNEGSKA (reference sequence). This CDR3 is 11 amino acids long. The CDR3 nucleotides are TGCAGTGCGCCGCAGGGGGAGACCCAGTACTTC. This codes for CSAPQGETQYF.

V is TRBV28 and J is TRBJ1-3, with 7 nucleotides matching TRBD1. The V gene's germline CDR1 is MDHEN and CDR2 SYDVKM. J gave up 4 bases and V 8 bases, and 8 bases lay outside the gene matches. The CDR3 runs to 14 residues. The CDR3 bases are TGTGCCAGCTCCACAGGGACAGAGGGAAACACCATATATTTT. Translating gives CASSTGTEGNTIYF.

The gene calls are TRBV6-5 and TRBJ1-2; 7 positions match TRBD1. CDR1 MNHEY and CDR2 SVGAGI come from the germline V gene. The CDR3 contains 13 residues. Germline trimming cut 10 bases from V and 1 base from J; bases unmatched to any gene: 6. The CDR3 nucleotides are TGTGCCACCCTGGACAGGAATAACTATGGCTACACCTTC. Its protein is CATLDRNNYGYTF.

This clone was counted a few times. The chain joins TRBV11-2 to TRBJ1-1, with D possibly matching TRBD1 (5 bases). Germline loops: CDR1 SGHAT, CDR2 FQNNGV. This CDR3 is 15 amino acids long. The V and J ends lost 2 bases and 6 bases respectively, with 16 bases between them. This CDR3 reads CASSLKLGRAPEAFF. DNA for the CDR3: TGTGCCAGCAGCTTAAAGTTGGGCAGGGCCCCTGAAGCTTTCTTT.

This clone was recorded a few times. The chain uses TRBV6-5 and TRBJ2-5; TRBD2 matches 8 bases. The CDR3 runs to 15 residues. CDR1 is MNHEY, CDR2 SVGAGI, per germline. V lost 2 bases to trimming and J lost 4 bases; unmatched junction nucleotides: 6. For the CDR3, the DNA is TGTGCCAGCAGTTACGGAAGGCTAGCGGGAGAGACCCAGTACTTC. This codes for CASSYGRLAGETQYF.